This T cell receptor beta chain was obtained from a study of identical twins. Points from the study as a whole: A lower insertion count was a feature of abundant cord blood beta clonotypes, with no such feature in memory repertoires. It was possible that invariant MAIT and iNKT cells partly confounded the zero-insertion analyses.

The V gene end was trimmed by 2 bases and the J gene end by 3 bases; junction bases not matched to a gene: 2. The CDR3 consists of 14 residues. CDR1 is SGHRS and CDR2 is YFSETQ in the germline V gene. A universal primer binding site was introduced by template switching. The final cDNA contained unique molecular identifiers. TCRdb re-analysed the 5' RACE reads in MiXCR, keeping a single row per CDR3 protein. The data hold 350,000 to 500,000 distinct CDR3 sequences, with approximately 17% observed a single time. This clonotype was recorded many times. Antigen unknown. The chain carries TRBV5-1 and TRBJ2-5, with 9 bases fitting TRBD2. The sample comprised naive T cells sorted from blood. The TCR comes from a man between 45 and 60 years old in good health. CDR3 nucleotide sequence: TGCGCCAGCAGCTTTCGACTAGCGGAAGAGACCCAGTACTTC. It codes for CASSFRLAEETQYF.